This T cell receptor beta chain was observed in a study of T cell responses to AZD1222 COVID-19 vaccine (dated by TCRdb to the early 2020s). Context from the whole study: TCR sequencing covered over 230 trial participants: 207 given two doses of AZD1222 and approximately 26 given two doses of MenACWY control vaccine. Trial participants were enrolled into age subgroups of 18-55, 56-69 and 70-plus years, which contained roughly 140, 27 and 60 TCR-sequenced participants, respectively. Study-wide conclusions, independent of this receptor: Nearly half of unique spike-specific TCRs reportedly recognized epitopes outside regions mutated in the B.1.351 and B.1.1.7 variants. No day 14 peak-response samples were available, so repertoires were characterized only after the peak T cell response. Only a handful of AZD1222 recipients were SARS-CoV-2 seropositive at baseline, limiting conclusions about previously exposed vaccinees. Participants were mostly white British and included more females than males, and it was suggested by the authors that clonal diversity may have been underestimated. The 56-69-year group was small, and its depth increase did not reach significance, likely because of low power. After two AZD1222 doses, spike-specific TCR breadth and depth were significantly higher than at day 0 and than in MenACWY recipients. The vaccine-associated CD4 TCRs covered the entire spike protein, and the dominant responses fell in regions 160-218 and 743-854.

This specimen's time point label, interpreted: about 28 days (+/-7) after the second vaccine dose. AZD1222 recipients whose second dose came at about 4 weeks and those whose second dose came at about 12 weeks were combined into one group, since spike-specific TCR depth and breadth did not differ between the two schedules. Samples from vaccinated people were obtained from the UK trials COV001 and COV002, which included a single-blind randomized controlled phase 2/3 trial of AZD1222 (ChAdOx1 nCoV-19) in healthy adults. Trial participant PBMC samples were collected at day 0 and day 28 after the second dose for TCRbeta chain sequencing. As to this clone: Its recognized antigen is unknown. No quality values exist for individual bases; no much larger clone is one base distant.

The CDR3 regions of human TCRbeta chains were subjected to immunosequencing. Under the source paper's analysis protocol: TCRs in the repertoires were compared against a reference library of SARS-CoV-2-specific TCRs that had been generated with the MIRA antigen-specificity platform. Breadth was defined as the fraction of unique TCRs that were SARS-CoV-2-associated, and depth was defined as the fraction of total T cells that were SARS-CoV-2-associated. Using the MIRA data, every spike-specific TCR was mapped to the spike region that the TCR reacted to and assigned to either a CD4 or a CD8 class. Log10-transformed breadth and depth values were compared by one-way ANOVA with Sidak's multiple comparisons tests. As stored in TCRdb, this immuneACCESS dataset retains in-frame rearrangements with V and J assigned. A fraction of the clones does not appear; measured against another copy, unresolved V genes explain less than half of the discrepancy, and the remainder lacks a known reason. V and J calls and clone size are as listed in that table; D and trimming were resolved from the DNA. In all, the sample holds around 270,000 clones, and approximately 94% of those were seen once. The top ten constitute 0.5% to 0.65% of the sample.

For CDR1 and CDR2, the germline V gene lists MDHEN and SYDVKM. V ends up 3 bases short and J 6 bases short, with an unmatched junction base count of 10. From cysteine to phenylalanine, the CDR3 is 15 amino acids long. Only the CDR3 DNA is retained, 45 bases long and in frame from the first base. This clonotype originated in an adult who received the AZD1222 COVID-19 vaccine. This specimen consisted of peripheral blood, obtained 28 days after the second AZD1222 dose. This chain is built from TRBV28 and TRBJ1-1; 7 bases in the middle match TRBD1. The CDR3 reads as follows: CASSFFGRGIAEAFF. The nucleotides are TGTGCCAGCAGTTTTTTCGGCAGGGGGATCGCTGAAGCTTTCTTT.